This T cell receptor (beta chain) is drawn from a study of CXCR3-negative and CXCR3-positive naive CD8 T cells. Study-level information: Across all libraries, TRB reads numbered about 135 million, with about 1.5 +/- 0.3 million in each library. General observations from the study: After cryopreservation, expression of CXCR3 was partially reduced, and most assays were run with fresh PBMCs. Memory CD8+ cells showed much lower diversity, while both naive subsets displayed comparably high diversity. Naive CXCR3-positive cells had TRB CDR3s more hydrophobic than those of CXCR3-negative naive cells.

The method, 5' RACE with UMI labels, was used to prepare the TRB cDNA libraries. Reprocessing the 5' RACE reads, TCRdb reports a single entry for every CDR3 protein and omits DNA. The sample table sets out around 160,000 distinct CDR3 sequences. The CDR3 contains 13 residues. The germline gives CDR1 SQVTM, CDR2 ANQGSEA. To note about this clonotype: Its antigen is currently unknown.

Every subset of CD8+ T cells was sorted in triplicate at 250,000 to 300,000 cells each. The chain has TRBV29-1 and TRBJ2-3; the D gene TCRdb calls, TRBD2, cannot be checked with no DNA. The sequence came from a human donor in good health. Some clones in this sample may be carry-over from other donors' samples. Sequenced material: naive CXCR3+ CD8+ T cells from blood. Subset indicated: CD45RO-CCR7+CD27+CD95- naive CD8+ T cells expressing CXCR3 (TNR3+). CDR3 loop: CSAVAGETDTQYF.